This passage covers 30 T cell receptor beta chains from one sample sequenced in a study of shared clonotypes between healthy human individuals. Assay: immunoSEQ multiplex PCR; the TCRdb copy retains only in-frame clones and omits some. Among about a million clones listed, under 80% were seen once. Sequencing used memory CD4+ T cells sorted from blood. Subset indicated: CD45RA-negative fraction. The receptor source for this set is a man between 18 and 35 years old in good health.

This chain connects TRBV29-1 to TRBJ1-1; D remains unclear. V gave up 3 bases and J gave up 1 base, with 9 bases separating them. CDR3 length equals 13 residues. Germline CDR1 SQVTM, CDR2 ANQGSEA. DNA for the CDR3: TGCAGCGTTGAGGAGACACCGAACACTGAAGCTTTCTTT. Translating gives CSVEETPNTEAFF.

In this sample, this clone turned up many times. This chain connects TRBV6-5 to TRBJ2-7; tentatively, D is TRBD1 (8 bases). The germline V gene has CDR1 MNHEY and CDR2 SVGAGI. The CDR3 contains 15 residues. V was clipped by 5 bases and J by 4 bases, with 18 bases between them. DNA for the CDR3: TGTGCCAGCAGTAGGGGGGGAGACAGGGGTTACGAGCAGTACTTC. This gives the protein CASSRGGDRGYEQYF.

Turning to this clone: Other DNA sequences from this sample encode an identical CDR3 as well. The chain has TRBV6-5 and TRBJ2-7, with D unclear. Germline CDR1 reads MNHEY; CDR2 reads SVGAGI. CDR3 length: 12 residues. V was clipped by 1 base and J by 5 bases, with 6 bases between them. The CDR3 sequence: CASSYLADEQYF. DNA of the CDR3: TGTGCCAGCAGTTACTTGGCGGACGAGCAGTACTTC.

The chain has TRBV4-1 and TRBJ2-3, with a tentative D call TRBD1 (5 bases). Germline values: CDR1 MGHRA, CDR2 YSYEKL. V dropped 0 bases and J dropped 3 bases, with 13 bases sitting between them. CDR3 size: 16 residues. The CDR3 sequence is CASSQDVGVGTDTQYF. DNA for the CDR3: TGCGCCAGCAGCCAAGACGTAGGGGTTGGGACAGATACGCAGTATTTT.

This clone has at least ten counts. The V and J genes are TRBV2 and TRBJ2-2; 8 nucleotides align to TRBD1. The length of the CDR3 is 15 residues. J was trimmed by 4 bases and V by 6 bases; bases with no gene match: 7. The V gene's germline CDR1 is SNHLY and CDR2 FYNNEI. CDR3 region: CASSPTGALTGELFF. The CDR3 DNA follows: TGTGCCAGCAGCCCGACAGGGGCCCTCACCGGGGAGCTGTTTTTT.

The genes are TRBV6-6 and TRBJ2-1; 11 positions match TRBD1. The germline V gene has CDR1 MNHNY and CDR2 SVGAGI (reference sequence). The CDR3 runs to 15 residues. Unmatched junction bases numbered 4, after V lost 5 bases and J lost 4 bases. The CDR3 loop reads CASSAGTGGYNEQFF. The CDR3 DNA sequence: TGTGCCAGCAGTGCGGGGACAGGGGGTTACAATGAGCAGTTCTTC.

This clone was detected only a few times. The chain joins TRBV6-1 to TRBJ2-1, with D perhaps TRBD1 or TRBD2 (5 bases each). The germline CDR1 and CDR2 sequences are MNHNS and SASEGT. The CDR3 sequence is 15 residues long. V was clipped by 2 bases and J by 8 bases, with 16 bases between them. The CDR3 bases are TGTGCCAGCAGTGAAATCACGGGGCTTTCGGATGAGCAGTTCTTC. It yields the protein CASSEITGLSDEQFF.

There are a few counts of this clone. The chain joins TRBV5-1 to TRBJ1-1; D is undetermined. Germline assignment: CDR1 SGHRS and CDR2 YFSETQ. V gave up 4 bases and J gave up 1 base, with 8 bases separating them. The CDR3 has 13 amino acids. The CDR3: CASSQETNTEAFF. The CDR3 nucleotides read TGCGCCAGCAGCCAGGAAACGAACACTGAAGCTTTCTTT.

The V and J genes are TRBV19 and TRBJ2-2; D is possibly TRBD2 (6 bases). This CDR3 contains 13 residues. Germline V lookup: CDR1 LNHDA, CDR2 SQIVND (reference sequence). The ends were cut back, 3 bases at V and 7 bases at J, with 9 bases in the middle. CDR3 DNA: TGTGCCAGTAGTATGGAGGGAAGCGGGGAGCTGTTTTTT. Translated, it gives CASSMEGSGELFF.

The chain uses TRBV7-8 and TRBJ1-1; D possibly corresponds to TRBD1 (5 bases). Germline CDR1 SGHVS, CDR2 FQNEAQ. V lost 5 bases, J lost 4 bases, and 14 bases lay in between. The CDR3 length is 14 residues. CDR3 in amino acids: CASSITLGGTEAFF. DNA of the CDR3: TGTGCCAGCAGCATAACTTTGGGGGGCACTGAAGCTTTCTTT. The full variable domain, in which reference TRBV7-8 and TRBJ1-1 provide the parts outside the CDR3, is GAGVSQSPRYKVAKRGQDVALRCDPISGHVSLFWYQQALGQGPEFLTYFQNEAQLDKSGLPSDRFFAERPEGSVSTLKIQRTQQEDSAVYLCASSITLGGTEAFFGQGTRLTVV.

The CDR3 spells CASSFSDRGQETQYF. The CDR3 DNA reads as TGTGCCAGCAGCTTTTCGGACAGGGGACAAGAGACCCAGTACTTC. V gene TRBV5-4 combines with J gene TRBJ2-5, with 9 bases that match TRBD1. The germline V gene has CDR1 SGHNT and CDR2 YYREEE (reference sequence). The CDR3 runs 15 residues. Losses at the gene ends were 2 bases for V and 2 bases for J; bases not matched to a gene: 4. Together with reference TRBV5-4 and TRBJ2-5, the CDR3 gives the full variable domain: ETGVTQSPTHLIKTRGQQVTLRCSSQSGHNTVSWYQQALGQGPQFIFQYYREEENGRGNFPPRFSGLQFPNYSSELNVNALELDDSALYLCASSFSDRGQETQYFGPGTRLLVL.

The rearrangement joins TRBV9 to TRBJ1-6; no firm D call. The CDR3 is 17 amino acids. Germline CDR1 and CDR2: SGDLS and YYNGEE. Between the trimmed V and J ends, which lost 1 base and 0 bases, there was a span of 11 bases. DNA for the CDR3: TGTGCCAGCAGCGTAACCGGAGCAGGCTCCTATAATTCACCCCTCCACTTT. Its translation is CASSVTGAGSYNSPLHF.

The CDR3 protein is CASSLWTQTLCNSPLHF. Written as DNA, the CDR3 is TGTGCCAGCAGCCTGTGGACCCAAACGCTCTGTAATTCACCCCTCCACTTT. This chain connects TRBV21-1 to TRBJ1-6. TRBV21-1 represents a pseudogene. This CDR3 contains 17 residues.

V usage is TRBV30 and J usage is TRBJ2-3; D call uncertain. CDR3 length equals 13 residues. Trimming took off 3 bases at V and 5 bases at J, with 12 bases between the two ends. CDR1 is GTSNPN, CDR2 SVGIG, per germline (reference sequence). The CDR3: CAWRHNFLDTQYF. Written as DNA, the CDR3 is TGTGCCTGGAGACACAATTTCCTAGATACGCAGTATTTT.

This chain uses TRBV10-2 with TRBJ2-6; perhaps TRBD1 as D (5 bases). CDR3 length: 13 residues. V shed 8 bases and J shed 2 bases, with 7 bases lying between them. Germline CDR1 and CDR2: WSHSY and SAAADI. CDR3 DNA: TGCGCCAGCCTAGGGGCTGGGGCCAACGTCCTGACTTTC. Encoded protein: CASLGAGANVLTF.

The chain couples TRBV28 to TRBJ2-5; D may match TRBD1 or TRBD2 (7 bases each). The CDR3 covers 14 residues. V was pared by 6 bases and J by 4 bases, with 15 bases between. Germline CDR1 reads MDHEN; CDR2 reads SYDVKM. CDR3 DNA sequence: TGTGCCAGCAGCTCCCAGGGGGGGATAGAGACCCAGTACTTC. Translation gives CASSSQGGIETQYF.

This chain joins TRBV18 and TRBJ2-7, with a possible D match to TRBD1 (5 bases). Trimming removed 5 bases from V and 1 base from J, with 9 bases in between. Per the germline V gene, CDR1 is KGHSH and CDR2 is LQKENI. The CDR3 extends over 13 amino acids. The CDR3 sequence is CASSDSTSYEQYF. In nucleotides, the CDR3 is TGTGCCAGCTCAGACAGTACATCCTACGAGCAGTACTTC. Supplemented by reference TRBV18 and TRBJ2-7, the full variable domain reads NAGVMQNPRHLVRRRGQEARLRCSPMKGHSHVYWYRQLPEEGLKFMVYLQKENIIDESGMPKERFSAEFPKEGPSILRIQQVVRGDSAAYFCASSDSTSYEQYFGPGTRLTVT.

This chain connects TRBV7-9 to TRBJ2-5; weak D call: TRBD2 (6 bases). Germline values: CDR1 SEHNR, CDR2 FQNEAQ (reference sequence). The V gene lost 5 bases and the J gene lost 3 bases, with 13 bases spanning the gap. This CDR3 is 14 amino acids long. Written as DNA, the CDR3 is TGTGCCAGCAGCCTCAACGGGGGTAAAGAGACCCAGTACTTC. Its translation: CASSLNGGKETQYF.

The chain joins TRBV5-4 to TRBJ2-3; 8 bases line up with TRBD2. CDR3 length equals 17 residues. The V and J ends lost 3 bases and 0 bases, in that order; junction bases with no gene match: 9. Germline V lookup: CDR1 SGHNT, CDR2 YYREEE (reference sequence). CDR3 DNA sequence: TGTGCCAGCAGCTCGCGCGTTTCTAGCGGGAGCACAGATACGCAGTATTTT. It translates to CASSSRVSSGSTDTQYF.

This rearrangement joins TRBV5-1 to TRBJ1-3; a weak D match, TRBD1 (5 bases). Germline CDR1 is SGHRS and CDR2 is YFSETQ. The V gene lost 3 bases and the J gene lost 0 bases, with 13 bases spanning the gap. CDR3 length equals 16 residues. The CDR3 DNA reads TGCGCCAGCAGCTCGGGGACTTCCAACTCTGGAAACACCATATATTTT. Translated, it gives CASSSGTSNSGNTIYF.

To note about this clone: Other DNA sequences in the sample encode the same CDR3. The chain joins TRBV18 to TRBJ1-1, with 9 bases aligning to TRBD1. V lost 0 bases, J lost 5 bases, and 4 bases stayed unmatched. The CDR3 spans 15 residues. Germline assignment: CDR1 KGHSH and CDR2 LQKENI. In nucleotides, the CDR3 is TGTGCCAGCTCACCACCGGGGACAGGGCGAACTGAAGCTTTCTTT. Translating it yields CASSPPGTGRTEAFF. Variable domain in full (rest from reference TRBV18 and TRBJ1-1): NAGVMQNPRHLVRRRGQEARLRCSPMKGHSHVYWYRQLPEEGLKFMVYLQKENIIDESGMPKERFSAEFPKEGPSILRIQQVVRGDSAAYFCASSPPGTGRTEAFFGQGTRLTVV.

V is TRBV5-6 and J is TRBJ1-2; 10 nucleotides match TRBD1. The CDR3 spans 14 residues. CDR1 SGHDT and CDR2 YYEEEE come from the germline V gene. V was pared by 7 bases and J by 9 bases, with 12 bases of the junction left unmatched. The CDR3 DNA reads TGTGCCAGCGGCACTCGACAGGGGGCAAGGAGCTACACCTTC. Translated: CASGTRQGARSYTF. Full variable domain (rest looked up from reference TRBV5-6 and TRBJ1-2): DAGVTQSPTHLIKTRGQQVTLRCSPKSGHDTVSWYQQALGQGPQFIFQYYEEEERQRGNFPDRFSGHQFPNYSSELNVNALLLGDSALYLCASGTRQGARSYTFGSGTRLTVV.

V usage is TRBV7-6 and J usage is TRBJ2-1; the match to TRBD2 covers 8 bases. CDR3 length: 15 residues. V was pared by 0 bases and J by 9 bases, with 7 bases of the junction left unmatched. In germline, CDR1 is SGHVS, CDR2 FNYEAQ. The CDR3: CASSLAQSGRGEQFF. CDR3 nucleotide sequence: TGTGCCAGCAGCTTAGCGCAGAGCGGGAGAGGTGAGCAGTTCTTC.

As regards this clone: Given a much more abundant clone one base away, this may be a read error. Distinct nucleotide sequences in the sample also encode this CDR3. V usage is TRBV11-3 and J usage is TRBJ2-5; D is ambiguous. Germline values: CDR1 SGHNT, CDR2 YENEEA. V was trimmed by 0 bases and J by 5 bases, leaving 4 bases between them. CDR3 length equals 12 residues. CDR3 in amino acids: CASSLDRETQYF. For the CDR3, the DNA is TGTGCCAGCAGCTTAGACCGGGAGACCCAGTACTTC.

This clone was seen a single time. The CDR3 here is CASSRNPTSGRESEQFF. The CDR3 nucleotides are TGCGCCAGCAGTAGAAACCCGACTAGCGGGAGAGAGAGTGAGCAGTTCTTC. The chain recombines TRBV5-1 with TRBJ2-1; 12 bases align to TRBD2. Germline CDR1 reads SGHRS; CDR2 reads YFSETQ. The CDR3 contains 17 residues. Trimming at V came to 5 bases and at J to 9 bases, leaving 15 bases not matched to a gene.

As regards this clone: The sample has other DNA sequences that encode this CDR3 too. This sequence joins TRBV7-2 and TRBJ1-1; D call uncertain. Germline lookup yields CDR1 SGHTA and CDR2 FQGNSA. V lost 2 bases and J 2 bases, leaving 6 bases between the germline ends. The CDR3 consists of 13 residues. Written as DNA, the CDR3 is TGTGCCAGCAGCTTAACACCTAACACTGAAGCTTTCTTT. Translation gives CASSLTPNTEAFF.

The V gene is TRBV6-1, the J gene TRBJ1-6; TRBD1 matches at 7 bases. This CDR3 is 14 amino acids long. Trimming at V came to 9 bases and at J to 2 bases, leaving 4 bases not matched to a gene. In germline, CDR1 is MNHNS, CDR2 SASEGT. The CDR3 loop reads CASQQGPYNSPLHF. CDR3 coding DNA: TGTGCCAGTCAACAGGGGCCCTATAATTCACCCCTCCACTTT.

This clone was seen more than once but under ten times. The chain is built from TRBV2 and TRBJ2-3, with 8 bases aligning to TRBD1. The CDR3 spans 15 residues. Germline lookup yields CDR1 SNHLY and CDR2 FYNNEI. The J segment lost 6 bases and the V segment lost 2 bases, leaving 7 bases of the junction unmatched. The DNA for the CDR3 is TGTGCCAGCAGTGAATTGGACAGGGACATCGATACGCAGTATTTT. Its translation is CASSELDRDIDTQYF.

The CDR3 region is CASSRGGKGEKLFF. DNA of the CDR3: TGTGCCAGCTCACGTGGTGGAAAAGGGGAAAAACTGTTTTTT. This sequence joins TRBV18 and TRBJ1-4; unclear D gene. This CDR3 region has 14 residues. V was cut by 4 bases and J by 8 bases, with 14 bases left in between. Germline CDR1 reads KGHSH; CDR2 reads LQKENI.

This clone was seen more than once but under ten times. V and J are TRBV5-4 and TRBJ2-1; D is unresolved. This CDR3 has 12 residues. V lost 4 bases and J 5 bases, leaving 7 bases between the germline ends. Germline CDR1 reads SGHNT; CDR2 reads YYREEE (reference sequence). The CDR3 nucleotides read TGTGCCAGCAGCGGCGACAACAATGAGCAGTTCTTC. It yields the protein CASSGDNNEQFF. Together with reference TRBV5-4 and TRBJ2-1, the CDR3 gives the full variable domain: ETGVTQSPTHLIKTRGQQVTLRCSSQSGHNTVSWYQQALGQGPQFIFQYYREEENGRGNFPPRFSGLQFPNYSSELNVNALELDDSALYLCASSGDNNEQFFGPGTRLTVL.